The clone carrying this TCR beta chain appeared a few times. The antigen is unknown. This sample is drawn from a study of shared clonotypes between healthy human individuals. Findings and caveats of the study: A handful of donors shared 4.5% to 6.5% of their naive CD4 clonotypes.

The germline CDR1 and CDR2 sequences are SGHRS and YFSETQ. CDR3 size: 16 residues. V was pared by 2 bases and J by 5 bases, with 10 bases of the junction left unmatched. Free of recent acute infections or vaccinations, the donors were healthy HIV-negative adults. Generated by immunoSEQ multiplex PCR, the TCRdb table keeps only in-frame clones and is missing some. The table has about 680,000 clones, about two thirds seen once. This sequence originates from a woman aged 25 to 39 in good health. The sample consisted of memory CD4+ T cells sorted from blood. Subset in this sample: CD45RA-negative fraction. The chain employs TRBV5-1 and TRBJ1-1, with 9 bases that match TRBD1. The CDR3 is CASSFSLQGAMTEAFF. The CDR3, as DNA: TGCGCCAGCAGCTTTTCCTTACAGGGGGCGATGACTGAAGCTTTCTTT.